Given below is one T cell receptor (beta chain) in context. An end of the junction does not agree with germline; a read error may underlie this. This specimen belongs to a study of blood T cell repertoires in COVID-19. Study-wide context: Samples came from the United States, Italy and Spain, spanning acute and convalescent COVID-19.

The CDR3 totals 14 residues. Germline CDR1 reads SGHDN; CDR2 reads FVKESK. Original data processing: Amplification of reference gene primers was used by the study to estimate nucleated cell counts. Data came from immunoSEQ multiplex PCR; TCRdb stores just in-frame clones and leaves some out. D and trimming were read from the DNA, whereas the V and J calls and clone size are those reported in that table. The repertoire holds 130,000 to 150,000 clones, over 70% seen once, with around 3.4% in the top ten. This TCR was sampled from a man between 65 and 79 years old who had recovered from COVID-19. Material for sequencing was peripheral blood. The rearrangement joins TRBV14 to TRBJ2-2; weak D call: TRBD2 (6 bases). The CDR3 DNA reads as TGTGCCAGCAGTCAAGGGAGGTACACCGGGGAGCTGTTTTTT. Translating it yields CASSQGRYTGELFF.